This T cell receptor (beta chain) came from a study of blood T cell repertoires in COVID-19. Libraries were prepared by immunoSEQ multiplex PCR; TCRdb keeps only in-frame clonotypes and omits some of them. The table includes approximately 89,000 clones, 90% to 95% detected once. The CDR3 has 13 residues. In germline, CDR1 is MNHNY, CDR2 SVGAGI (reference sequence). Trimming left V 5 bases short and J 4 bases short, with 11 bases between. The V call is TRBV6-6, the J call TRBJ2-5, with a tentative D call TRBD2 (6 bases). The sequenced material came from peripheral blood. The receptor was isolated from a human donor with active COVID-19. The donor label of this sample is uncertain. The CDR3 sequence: CASSRDLTETQYF. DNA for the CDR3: TGTGCCAGCAGTCGGGACTTGACAGAGACCCAGTACTTC.